This T cell receptor (beta chain) was captured by sequencing in a study of cytomegalovirus exposure and HLA in healthy donors. Points from the study as a whole: A few chains tied to CMV proved CMV antigen-specific in vitro.

Regarding this clone: Its antigen is currently unknown.

The PCR contained 60 Vbeta and 13 Jbeta primers. TCRdb's table, derived via immunoSEQ multiplex PCR, lists solely in-frame clones and lacks some. This sample contains about 160,000 clones. The CDR3 is made up of 19 amino acids. V lost 0 bases and J 0 bases, leaving 16 bases between the germline ends. CDR1 is SGHRS, CDR2 YFSETQ, per germline. The clonotype comes from a woman between 45 and 65 years old in good health and CMV-seronegative. V usage is TRBV5-1 and J usage is TRBJ1-6; D gene uncertain. Sequencing was carried out using PBMCs. CDR3: CASSLVSDDGSSYNSPLHF. Written as DNA, the CDR3 is TGCGCCAGCAGCTTGGTAAGCGACGACGGGTCCTCCTATAATTCACCCCTCCACTTT.